Listed here is a single TCR beta chain. Its specificity is unknown. Clones were read by immunoSEQ multiplex PCR, and TCRdb kept only the in-frame ones, dropping some. Altogether over 2 million clones are present, around 95% being singletons, with the ten largest covering 0.1% to 0.15%. In the CD4+ fraction, cells were divided into CD45RA+ naive and CD45RA-negative memory subsets. These data are taken from a study of shared clonotypes between healthy human individuals. Overall study: Each donor contributed plates that comprised three CD4 naive, three CD4 memory, two CD8 naive and one CD8 memory.

Whole-study findings and limits: Sequencing of the sorted subsets was shown by rarefaction to be incomplete despite large depth. Genetic and exposure-history diversity was limited by the few donors.

Losses at the gene ends were 3 bases for V and 3 bases for J; bases not matched to a gene: 4. Looked up from germline, CDR1 is MDHEN and CDR2 is SYDVKM. The CDR3 has 14 amino acids. This receptor was taken from a man younger than 35 in good health. The rearrangement links TRBV28 to TRBJ2-7; TRBD1 matches 8 bases. The material sequenced was naive CD4+ T cells sorted from blood. Stated subset: CD45RA+ positively selected. The CDR3 DNA is TGTGCCAGCAGTTTGACAGGGGCCGTCTACGAGCAGTACTTC. It encodes CASSLTGAVYEQYF.